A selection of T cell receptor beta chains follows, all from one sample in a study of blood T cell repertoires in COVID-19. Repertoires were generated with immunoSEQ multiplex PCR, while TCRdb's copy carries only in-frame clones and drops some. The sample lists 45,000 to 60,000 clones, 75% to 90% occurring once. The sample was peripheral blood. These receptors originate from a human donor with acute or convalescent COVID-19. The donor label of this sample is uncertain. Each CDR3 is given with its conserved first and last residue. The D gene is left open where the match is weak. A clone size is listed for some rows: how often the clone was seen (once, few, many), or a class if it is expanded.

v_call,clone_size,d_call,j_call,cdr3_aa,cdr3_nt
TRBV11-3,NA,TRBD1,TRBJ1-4,CASSRGQGRGNEKLFF,TGTGCCAGCAGCCGTGGACAGGGGCGAGGGAATGAAAAACTGTTTTTT
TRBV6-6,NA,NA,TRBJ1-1,CASSYTSGNTEAFF,TGTGCCAGCAGTTACACGTCGGGAAACACTGAAGCTTTCTTT
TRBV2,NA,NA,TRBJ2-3,CASSLTEPDTQYF,TGTGCCAGCAGCTTAACAGAGCCAGATACGCAGTATTTT
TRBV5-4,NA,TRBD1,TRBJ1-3,CAIFDRDAGNTIYF,TGTGCCATTTTCGACAGGGACGCTGGAAACACCATATATTTT
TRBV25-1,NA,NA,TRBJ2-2,CASSSLYGELFF,TGTGCCAGCAGTTCCTTATACGGGGAGCTGTTTTTT
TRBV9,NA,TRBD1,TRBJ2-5,CASSALGQAQESQYF,TGTGCCAGCAGCGCCCTGGGACAGGCGCAAGAGTCCCAGTACTTC
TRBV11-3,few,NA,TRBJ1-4,CASSEGVRANEKLFF,TGTGCCAGCAGCGAGGGGGTACGGGCTAATGAAAAACTGTTTTTT
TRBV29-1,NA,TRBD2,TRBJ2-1,CSVSLTSGVAEQFF,TGCAGCGTATCTCTGACTAGCGGGGTTGCGGAGCAGTTCTTC
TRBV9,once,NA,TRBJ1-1,CASSPQANTEAFF,TGTGCCAGCAGCCCCCAGGCGAACACTGAAGCTTTCTTT
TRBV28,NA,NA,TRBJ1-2,CASSLVGGANYGYTF,TGTGCCAGCAGTTTGGTGGGGGGAGCTAACTATGGCTACACCTTC
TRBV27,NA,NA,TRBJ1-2,CASSSYRANYGYTF,TGTGCCAGCAGTTCCTACAGGGCTAACTATGGCTACACCTTC
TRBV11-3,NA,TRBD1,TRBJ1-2,CASSFGQGGNYGYTF,TGTGCCAGCAGTTTTGGCCAGGGGGGCAACTATGGCTACACCTTC
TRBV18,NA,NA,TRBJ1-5,CASSPGQSNQPQHF,TGTGCCAGCTCACCGGGCCAAAGCAATCAGCCCCAGCATTTT
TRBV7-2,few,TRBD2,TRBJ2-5,CASSPRLAGRETQYF,TGTGCCAGCAGCCCACGACTAGCGGGAAGGGAGACCCAGTACTTC
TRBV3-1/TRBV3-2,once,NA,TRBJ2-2,CASKGSEINTGELFF,TGTGCCAGCAAAGGTAGCGAAATCAACACCGGGGAGCTGTTTTTT
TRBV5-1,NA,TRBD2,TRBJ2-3,CASSLGLAGAPRSDTQYF,TGCGCCAGCAGCTTGGGACTAGCGGGGGCACCCCGATCAGATACGCAGTATTTT
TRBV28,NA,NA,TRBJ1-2,CASSLAGDGYTF,TGTGCCAGCAGTTTGGCTGGAGATGGCTACACCTTC
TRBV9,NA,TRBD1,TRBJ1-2,CASSPGQGGYTF,TGTGCCAGCAGCCCGGGACAGGGAGGCTACACCTTC
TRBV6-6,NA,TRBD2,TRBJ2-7,CASSPESSGLPTYEQYF,TGTGCCAGCAGTCCCGAATCTAGCGGGCTCCCCACCTACGAGCAGTACTTC
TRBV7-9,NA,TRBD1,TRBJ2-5,CASSLAQGAEETQYF,TGTGCCAGCAGCTTAGCCCAGGGGGCCGAGGAGACCCAGTACTTC
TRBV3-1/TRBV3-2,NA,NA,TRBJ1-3,CASSQNRRASSGNTIYF,TGTGCCAGCAGCCAAAATAGAAGAGCGAGCTCTGGAAACACCATATATTTT
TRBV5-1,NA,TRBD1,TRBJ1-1,CASSPGTGGASEAFF,TGCGCCAGCAGCCCCGGGACAGGGGGCGCCTCTGAAGCTTTCTTT
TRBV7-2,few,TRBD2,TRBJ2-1,CASREGLAGDEQFF,TGTGCCAGCAGAGAGGGACTAGCGGGGGATGAGCAGTTCTTC
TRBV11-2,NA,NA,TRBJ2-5,CASSLGEKETQYF,TGTGCCAGCAGCTTAGGGGAGAAAGAGACCCAGTACTTC
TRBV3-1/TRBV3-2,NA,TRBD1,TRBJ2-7,CASSQAGTDGGDEQYF,TGTGCCAGCAGCCAAGCAGGGACAGATGGTGGGGACGAGCAGTACTTC
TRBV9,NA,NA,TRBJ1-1,CASSVDPGHSEAFF,TGTGCCAGCAGCGTTGATCCGGGACACTCTGAAGCTTTCTTT
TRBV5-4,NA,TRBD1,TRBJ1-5,CASSSQPTGGGNQPQHF,TGTGCCAGCAGCTCCCAGCCTACAGGGGGAGGCAATCAGCCCCAGCATTTT
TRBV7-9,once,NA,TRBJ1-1,CASSTTEAFF,TGTGCCAGCTCCACTACTGAAGCTTTCTTT
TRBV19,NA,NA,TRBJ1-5,CASRTESNQPQHF,TGTGCCAGTAGGACGGAGAGCAATCAGCCCCAGCATTTT
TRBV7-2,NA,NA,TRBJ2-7,CASSSAPYYEQYF,TGTGCCAGCAGCTCAGCCCCTTATTACGAGCAGTACTTC
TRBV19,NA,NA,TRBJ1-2,CASSNFRGRGDGYTF,TGTGCCAGTAGTAACTTCAGGGGTCGAGGGGATGGCTACACCTTC
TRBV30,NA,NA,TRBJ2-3,CAWQTSSTDTQYF,TGTGCCTGGCAGACAAGTTCCACAGATACGCAGTATTTT
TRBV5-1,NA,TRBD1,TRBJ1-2,CASSLALTGASYGYTF,TGCGCCAGCAGCTTGGCACTGACAGGGGCCTCCTATGGCTACACCTTC
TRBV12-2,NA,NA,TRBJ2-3,CASRPHSSGIGTDTQYF,TGTGCAAGTCGCCCACACTCTAGCGGGATCGGCACAGATACGCAGTATTTT
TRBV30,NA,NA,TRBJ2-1,CAWSSLLNEQFF,TGTGCCTGGAGTTCTCTTCTTAATGAGCAGTTCTTC
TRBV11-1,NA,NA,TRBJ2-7,CASSLGHPQAEQYF,TGTGCCAGCAGCTTAGGACATCCTCAAGCCGAGCAGTACTTC
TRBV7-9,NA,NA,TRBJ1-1,CASSLASGGREAFF,TGTGCCAGCAGCTTAGCGTCGGGGGGGCGGGAAGCTTTCTTT
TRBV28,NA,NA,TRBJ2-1,CASSPGTSISYNEQFF,TGTGCCAGCAGTCCCGGGACATCAATCTCCTACAATGAGCAGTTCTTC
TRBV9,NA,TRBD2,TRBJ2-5,CASSVSGGGPQETQYF,TGTGCCAGCAGCGTGAGCGGCGGGGGACCGCAAGAGACCCAGTACTTC
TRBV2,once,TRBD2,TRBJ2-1,CASSEETSGRKGQFF,TGTGCCAGCAGTGAAGAGACTAGCGGGAGAAAGGGGCAGTTCTTC
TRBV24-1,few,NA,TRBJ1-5,CATSDSGGDNQPQHF,TGTGCCACCAGTGACTCCGGCGGAGACAATCAGCCCCAGCATTTT
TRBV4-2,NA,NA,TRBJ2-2,CASSQARSTGELFF,TGTGCCAGCAGCCAGGCACGGAGCACCGGGGAGCTGTTTTTT
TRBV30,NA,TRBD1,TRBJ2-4,CAWMVRGTRGIQYF,TGTGCCTGGATGGTCAGGGGGACCAGGGGAATTCAGTACTTC
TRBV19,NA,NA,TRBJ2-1,CASREAGEQFF,TGTGCCAGTAGGGAGGCGGGCGAGCAGTTCTTC
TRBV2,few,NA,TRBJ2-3,CASQQGFADTQYF,TGTGCCAGCCAACAGGGTTTCGCAGATACGCAGTATTTT
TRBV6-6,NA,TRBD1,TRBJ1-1,CASRDRDTEAFF,TGTGCCAGTCGTGACAGGGACACTGAAGCTTTCTTT
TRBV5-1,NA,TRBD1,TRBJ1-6,CASSLTGQLGASPLHF,TGCGCCAGCAGCTTGACGGGACAGCTCGGAGCTTCACCCCTCCACTTT
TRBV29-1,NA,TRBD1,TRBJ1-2,CSVSGQGSYGYTF,TGCAGCGTATCCGGACAGGGAAGCTATGGCTACACCTTC